The 10 T cell receptor beta chains reported below all come from one sample, sequenced in a study of brain T cells in children with intractable seizures. The data were produced by immunoSEQ multiplex PCR, yet TCRdb's version contains in-frame clones alone and is incomplete. This table has around 38,000 clones, around 90% appearing once. Sequences were derived from peripheral blood, sampled at surgery. These receptors all stem from a girl aged 2-9 years with tuberous sclerosis and intractable seizures.

J is TRBJ1-3 and V is TRBV4-2; 8 bases fit TRBD1. CDR1 is LGHNA, CDR2 YNFKEQ, per germline. The CDR3 sequence is 19 residues long. J lost 2 bases, V lost 2 bases, and 14 bases had no gene match. The CDR3 loop reads CASSQFSPGQAGPGNTIYF. CDR3 sequence (DNA): TGTGCCAGCAGCCAATTTTCTCCGGGACAGGCGGGTCCTGGAAACACCATATATTTT.

The V gene is TRBV21-1, the J gene TRBJ2-3; TRBD1 is the table's D call, not checked against the DNA. TRBV21-1 is flagged as a pseudogene. The CDR3 sequence is 16 residues long. CDR3 region: CASSAPDPGEGGTQYF. In DNA form, the CDR3 reads TGTGCCAGCAGCGCCCCGGACCCCGGAGAAGGGGGTACGCAGTATTTT.

The chain couples TRBV7-2 to TRBJ2-1; D not resolved. Germline lookup yields CDR1 SGHTA and CDR2 FQGNSA. The CDR3 spans 17 residues. Trimming cost V 5 bases and J 0 bases, with 17 bases left between them. CDR3: CASSLYLGGISYNEQFF. The CDR3 bases are TGTGCCAGCAGCCTATATCTGGGCGGAATCTCCTACAATGAGCAGTTCTTC. Full variable domain (outside the CDR3, taken from reference TRBV7-2 and TRBJ2-1): GAGVSQSPSNKVTEKGKDVELRCDPISGHTALYWYRQSLGQGLEFLIYFQGNSAPDKSGLPSDRFSAERTGGSVSTLTIQRTQQEDSAVYLCASSLYLGGISYNEQFFGPGTRLTVL.

V gene TRBV19 combines with J gene TRBJ1-2; TRBD1 is a possible D gene (5 bases). The germline CDR1 and CDR2 sequences are LNHDA and SQIVND (reference sequence). The CDR3 is made up of 12 amino acids. Trimming took off 3 bases at V and 7 bases at J, with 9 bases between the two ends. CDR3 residues: CASSIGGSGYTF. The CDR3 bases are TGTGCCAGTAGTATTGGGGGTTCTGGCTACACCTTC.

The V and J genes are TRBV29-1 and TRBJ2-5; D remains ambiguous. Germline CDR1 reads SQVTM; CDR2 reads ANQGSEA. Between the trimmed V and J ends, which lost 7 bases and 4 bases, there was a span of 13 bases. The CDR3 consists of 12 residues. The CDR3 DNA follows: TGCAGCGCAGCTAGGTTCCGAGAGACCCAGTACTTC. As protein: CSAARFRETQYF.

This chain connects TRBV6-1 to TRBJ2-1; the D gene is possibly TRBD2 (6 bases). Looked up from germline, CDR1 is MNHNS and CDR2 is SASEGT. CDR3 size: 17 residues. V dropped 2 bases and J dropped 2 bases, with 16 bases sitting between them. This CDR3 reads CASSELGGALAYNEQFF. DNA of the CDR3: TGTGCCAGCAGTGAACTGGGCGGGGCTCTCGCCTACAATGAGCAGTTCTTC.

V gene TRBV7-9 combines with J gene TRBJ2-5; D may match TRBD1 or TRBD2 (5 bases each). This CDR3 has 14 amino acids. Germline-derived CDR1 and CDR2 are SEHNR and FQNEAQ (reference sequence). V was shortened by 5 bases and J by 1 base, with 11 bases between the two germline ends. The CDR3 spells CASSGGRSQETQYF. Here the CDR3 DNA reads TGTGCCAGCAGCGGGGGACGGTCCCAAGAGACCCAGTACTTC.

This CDR3 reads CASSISRGYPGELFF. As DNA, the CDR3 is TGTGCCAGTAGTATCAGCAGGGGCTATCCCGGGGAGCTGTTTTTT. The J gene is TRBJ2-2, the V gene TRBV19, with a tentative D call TRBD1 (6 bases). The germline CDR1 and CDR2 sequences are LNHDA and SQIVND (reference sequence). CDR3 size: 15 residues. With 3 bases removed from V and 6 bases from J, the gap between germline ends came to 14 bases.

The gene calls are TRBV2 and TRBJ2-5; 7 nucleotides match TRBD2. The CDR3 has 16 residues. The germline CDR1 and CDR2 sequences are SNHLY and FYNNEI. V lost 2 bases, J lost 0 bases, and 6 bases stayed unmatched. In nucleotides, the CDR3 is TGTGCCAGCAGTGAAATGGCGGGGGTCTACCAAGAGACCCAGTACTTC. Its protein product is CASSEMAGVYQETQYF. Full variable domain (outside the CDR3, taken from reference TRBV2 and TRBJ2-5): EPEVTQTPSHQVTQMGQEVILRCVPISNHLYFYWYRQILGQKVEFLVSFYNNEISEKSEIFDDQFSVERPDGSNFTLKIRSTKLEDSAMYFCASSEMAGVYQETQYFGPGTRLLVL.

The V call is TRBV6-1, the J call TRBJ1-1; the D is unclear. CDR1 and CDR2 from the germline V gene are MNHNS and SASEGT. Trimming removed 0 bases at V and 5 bases at J, with 7 bases between. The CDR3 is made up of 13 amino acids. As DNA, the CDR3 is TGTGCCAGCAGTGAAGCTCGTGTGACTGAAGCTTTCTTT. Amino acids: CASSEARVTEAFF.